This T cell receptor (beta chain) was sequenced during a study of T cell responses to AZD1222 COVID-19 vaccine (dated by TCRdb to the early 2020s). In the study overall: AZD1222 recipients with second doses at about 4 weeks or about 12 weeks were pooled, because spike-specific TCR depth and breadth did not differ between schedules. TCR sequencing was performed for more than 230 trial participants, of whom roughly 200 were given two doses of AZD1222 and around 25 were given two doses of MenACWY control vaccine. Trial participants were enrolled into age subgroups of 18-55, 56-69 and 70-plus years, which contained about 150, 27 and 61 TCR-sequenced participants, respectively.

What the time point label conveys for this sample: baseline before first vaccination. Vaccinee samples came from UK trials COV001 and COV002, including a single-blind randomized controlled phase 2/3 trial of AZD1222 (ChAdOx1 nCoV-19) in healthy adults. For TCRbeta chain sequencing, PBMC samples from trial participants were taken at day 0 and at day 28 after the second dose. Overall study results and their limits: A significant rise in spike-specific TCR breadth and depth was observed after two AZD1222 doses relative to day 0 and relative to MenACWY recipients. Conclusions about previously exposed vaccinees were limited because only six AZD1222 recipients were SARS-CoV-2 seropositive at baseline. Most participants were white British and females outnumbered males, and the authors suggested that clonal diversity may have been underestimated. In the small 56-69-year group, the increase in depth fell short of significance, most likely because of low power. Epitopes outside the regions mutated in the B.1.351 and B.1.1.7 variants were reportedly recognized by nearly half of the unique spike-specific TCRs. Because no day 14 peak-response samples were available, repertoires were characterized only after the peak T cell response. CD4 TCRs associated with the vaccine covered the entire spike protein, and the dominant responses were in regions 160-218 and 743-854.

The CDR3, from cysteine to phenylalanine, totals 16 residues. Just CDR3 DNA is preserved here, 48 bases in frame from base 1. The junction shows trimming of 7 bases on V and 0 bases on J, and the gene matches do not reach 10 bases of it. The CDR1 and CDR2 encoded by the germline V gene are SGDLS and YYNGEE. As for this clone: Its antigen remains unidentified. Base qualities are not provided; no much larger clone lies one nucleotide away.

The CDR3 regions of human TCRbeta chains were analyzed by immunosequencing. The authors' analysis ran thus. Repertoire TCRs were checked for matches against a reference library of SARS-CoV-2-specific TCRs that had been generated using the MIRA antigen-specificity platform. Breadth was defined as the fraction of unique TCRs that were SARS-CoV-2-associated. Depth was defined as the fraction of total T cells that were SARS-CoV-2-associated. Using the MIRA data, each spike-specific TCR was mapped to the spike region that the TCR reacts to and placed in a CD4 or CD8 class. Log10-transformed breadth and depth values were compared by one-way ANOVA with Sidak's multiple comparisons tests. TCRdb provides this immuneACCESS table in a form limited to in-frame rearrangements. Some clones are lacking; in checked studies, under half of them reflect an unresolved V gene, and why the rest are absent is not known. Clonal size and the V and J genes are those of that table, whereas D and trimming came from the DNA. The sample table shows around 110,000 clones, and almost 95% are seen once. Clones ranked in the top ten supply around 1.7% of the sample.

The sample in question was peripheral blood, obtained on day 0 of AZD1222 vaccination. The clonotype comes from an adult in good health. The chain is encoded by TRBV9 joined to TRBJ1-3, and TRBD1 aligns with 7 junction nucleotides. The sequenced DNA is TGTGCCAGCTTTAGGGGGACAGAACTCTCTGGAAACACCATATATTTT. The encoded protein is CASFRGTELSGNTIYF.